The 18 T cell receptor beta chains presented below share a single source sample, sequenced in a study of regulatory T cells in long-lasting Graves disease. TCR beta libraries were built with iRepertoire HTBI primers and Arm-PCR of CDR3 regions. TCRdb called the multiplex PCR reads again in MiXCR, with one record for every CDR3 protein. The table shows fewer than 400,000 distinct CDR3 sequences, with about 20% occurring only once. This sample's time point: newly diagnosed GD, antithyroid drugs for less than 3 months. The authors made the TCR library using RNA they extracted from PBMCs. Here the sequenced sample was peripheral blood mononuclear cells (PBMCs), taken at new diagnosis, from a patient treated with antithyroid drugs. The receptors were sampled from a female donor with Graves disease.

There are many counts of this clonotype. This sequence joins TRBV12-3 or TRBV12-4 and TRBJ2-5; 7 bases are shared with TRBD2. The CDR3 is made up of 15 amino acids. Losses at the gene ends were 4 bases for V and 4 bases for J; bases not matched to a gene: 9. The CDR3 region is CASSSPRAGVETQYF. The CDR3 bases are TGTGCCAGCAGTTCCCCCCGGGCGGGAGTAGAGACCCAGTACTTC.

The chain is built from TRBV3-1 and TRBJ2-7; a weak D match, TRBD2 (6 bases). V gave up 6 bases and J gave up 0 bases, with 18 bases separating them. There are 16 residues in the CDR3. CDR1 is LGHDT and CDR2 is YNNKEL in the germline V gene (reference sequence). The CDR3 bases are TGTGCCAGCAGGCACCTCGGTAGCGGACCCTCCTACGAGCAGTACTTC. Translated, it gives CASRHLGSGPSYEQYF.

This clonotype has a count of ten or more. This rearrangement joins TRBV2 to TRBJ1-4; no reliable D call. Deletions cut 5 bases from V and 0 bases from J, with 13 bases between. This CDR3 region has 16 residues. Germline V gene data show CDR1 as SNHLY and CDR2 as FYNNEI. CDR3 coding DNA: TGTGCCAGCAGTCCAGACTCACGGGCAACTAATGAAAAACTGTTTTTT. This gives the protein CASSPDSRATNEKLFF. Full variable domain (outside the CDR3, taken from reference TRBV2 and TRBJ1-4): EPEVTQTPSHQVTQMGQEVILRCVPISNHLYFYWYRQILGQKVEFLVSFYNNEISEKSEIFDDQFSVERPDGSNFTLKIRSTKLEDSAMYFCASSPDSRATNEKLFFGSGTQLSVL.

This clonotype appeared a few times. Given a much more abundant clone one base away, this may be a read error. V usage is TRBV28 and J usage is TRBJ2-7; tentatively, D is TRBD1 (6 bases). This CDR3 is built from 16 residues. CDR1 is MDHEN, CDR2 SYDVKM, per germline. The CDR3 sequence: CASSFAATGFSYGQYF. The CDR3 region has the DNA TGTGCCAGCAGTTTCGCGGCCACAGGGTTCTCCTACGGGCAGTACTTC.

Only one count was recorded for this clonotype. With a far larger clone one base away, a read error is the likely cause. The conserved phenylalanine or tryptophan is not found at the CDR3 terminus, so this likely reflects a read error. The genes are TRBV11-3 and TRBJ2-7; the match to TRBD2 covers 8 bases. The CDR3 covers 18 residues. Trimming at V came to 2 bases and at J to 5 bases, leaving 17 bases not matched to a gene. CDR1 and CDR2 from the germline V gene are SGHNT and YENEEA. CDR3 protein: CASSLISPGLANVHEQYL. The CDR3 coding sequence is TGTGCCAGCAGCTTAATCTCCCCTGGACTAGCTAATGTCCACGAGCAGTACCTC.

The V and J genes are TRBV20-1 and TRBJ1-5, with unresolved D. V lost 0 bases to trimming and J lost 3 bases, with 3 bases between them. The CDR3 extends over 12 amino acids. In germline, CDR1 is DFQATT, CDR2 SNEGSKA (reference sequence). DNA of the CDR3: TGCAGTGCTAGAGACAACAATCAGCCCCAGCATTTT. This gives the protein CSARDNNQPQHF.

Many counts were recorded for this clonotype. The chain couples TRBV7-9 to TRBJ2-1; D remains unclear. Germline V gene sequence: CDR1 SEHNR, CDR2 FQNEAQ (reference sequence). V lost 1 base and J 0 bases, leaving 4 bases between the germline ends. The CDR3 covers 14 residues. The CDR3 nucleotides are TGTGCCAGCAGCTTAGACAACTCCTACAATGAGCAGTTCTTC. Its translation is CASSLDNSYNEQFF.

In its sample, this clonotype was seen many times. The chain uses TRBV3-1 and TRBJ2-7, with D possibly TRBD2 on 5 matching bases. This CDR3 has 13 amino acids. Germline CDR1 reads LGHDT; CDR2 reads YNNKEL (reference sequence). The V end was cut by 1 base, the J end by 7 bases, with 11 bases between. Here the CDR3 reads CASSQVDEREQYF. In nucleotides, the CDR3 is TGTGCCAGCAGCCAAGTGGATGAGCGGGAGCAGTACTTC.

The chain carries TRBV19 and TRBJ2-3; 9 bases map to TRBD2. Germline V lookup: CDR1 LNHDA, CDR2 SQIVND (reference sequence). The CDR3 is 17 residues long. The V gene end was trimmed by 4 bases and the J gene end by 0 bases; junction bases not matched to a gene: 8. The CDR3 protein is CASSTPGLASSTDTQYF. The DNA of the CDR3 is TGTGCCAGTAGTACCCCGGGACTAGCATCTAGCACAGATACGCAGTATTTT.

The sample holds a few counts of this clonotype. This rearrangement joins TRBV14 to TRBJ2-7; 9 bases fit TRBD2. The CDR3 has 15 residues. The germline gives CDR1 SGHDN, CDR2 FVKESK. J was trimmed by 4 bases and V by 1 base; bases with no gene match: 5. CDR3 sequence reads: CASSQGGLAIYEQYF. CDR3 in DNA: TGTGCCAGCAGCCAAGGAGGACTAGCGATTTACGAGCAGTACTTC.

This sequence joins TRBV29-1 and TRBJ2-7, with 8 bases that match TRBD1. Germline V gene sequence: CDR1 SQVTM, CDR2 ANQGSEA. With 1 base clipped from V and 3 bases from J, the junction kept 5 bases outside the gene matches. The CDR3 has 14 amino acids. The DNA for the CDR3 is TGCAGCGTTGAAGTACCTGACAGGGGCTACGAGCAGTACTTC. It specifies CSVEVPDRGYEQYF.

This clonotype showed up many times. The chain uses TRBV28 and TRBJ1-5, with a tentative D call TRBD1 (5 bases). The CDR3 runs to 16 residues. Looked up from germline, CDR1 is MDHEN and CDR2 is SYDVKM. V dropped 5 bases and J dropped 7 bases, with 21 bases sitting between them. The CDR3 DNA sequence: TGTGCCAGCAGTCTCTGGGGGGGTTTTCTCGGACAGCCCCAGCATTTT. Its protein product is CASSLWGGFLGQPQHF.

This clonotype was observed many times. The chain has TRBV7-2 and TRBJ2-3; D is ambiguous. Trimming stripped 2 bases from V and 4 bases from J, with 16 bases between. The germline V gene has CDR1 SGHTA and CDR2 FQGNSA. The CDR3 contains 16 residues. As DNA, the CDR3 is TGTGCCAGCAGCTTAACCTCAAACCTATACCCAGATACGCAGTATTTT. This encodes CASSLTSNLYPDTQYF. The complete variable domain, with remaining parts taken from reference TRBV7-2 and TRBJ2-3, reads GAGVSQSPSNKVTEKGKDVELRCDPISGHTALYWYRQSLGQGLEFLIYFQGNSAPDKSGLPSDRFSAERTGGSVSTLTIQRTQQEDSAVYLCASSLTSNLYPDTQYFGPGTRLTVL.

There are many counts of this clonotype. This chain connects TRBV12-3 or TRBV12-4 to TRBJ2-1; a possible D gene is TRBD2 (6 bases). This CDR3 is built from 13 residues. V was pared by 6 bases and J by 9 bases, with 15 bases between. CDR3 region: CASSSWGGSEQFF. The CDR3 coding sequence is TGTGCCAGCAGCTCGTGGGGAGGCAGTGAGCAGTTCTTC.

The J gene is TRBJ2-1, the V gene TRBV2, with 7 nucleotides matching TRBD2. In germline, CDR1 is SNHLY, CDR2 FYNNEI. The CDR3 extends over 15 amino acids. After removal of 6 bases from V and 0 bases from J, the junction contained 5 bases not matched to a gene. The CDR3 DNA is TGTGCCAGCAGGCTTTGGGAGGGCTCCTACAATGAGCAGTTCTTC. This sequence encodes CASRLWEGSYNEQFF.

There are many counts of this clonotype. The chain links TRBV28 to TRBJ2-3; D perhaps matches TRBD1 (6 bases). Germline V gene data show CDR1 as MDHEN and CDR2 as SYDVKM. V lost 5 bases and J lost 3, with 24 bases in between. The CDR3 covers 18 residues. The CDR3 nucleotides read TGTGCCAGCAGTCCCCCCAGGAGCTGGCAGGGGAAAACAGATACGCAGTATTTT. Translating it yields CASSPPRSWQGKTDTQYF.

This clonotype has a count of ten or more. The CDR3: CASSLGAGANEQFF. CDR3 sequence (DNA): TGTGCCAGCAGCCTGGGAGCGGGAGCTAATGAGCAGTTCTTC. V gene TRBV28 combines with J gene TRBJ2-1; TRBD2 agrees at 8 bases. V lost 6 bases and J lost 7; bases outside the gene matches: 8. The CDR3 contains 14 residues. CDR1 MDHEN and CDR2 SYDVKM come from the germline V gene.

This clonotype was seen more than once but under ten times. J is TRBJ2-5 and V is TRBV20-1, with no clear D. V gave up 3 bases and J gave up 2 bases, with 10 bases separating them. This CDR3 spans 13 amino acids. Germline V CDR1 and CDR2: DFQATT, SNEGSKA (reference sequence). The CDR3 nucleotides read TGCAGTGCTAGTGATGACTCGCAAGAGACCCAGTACTTC. Translation gives CSASDDSQETQYF.